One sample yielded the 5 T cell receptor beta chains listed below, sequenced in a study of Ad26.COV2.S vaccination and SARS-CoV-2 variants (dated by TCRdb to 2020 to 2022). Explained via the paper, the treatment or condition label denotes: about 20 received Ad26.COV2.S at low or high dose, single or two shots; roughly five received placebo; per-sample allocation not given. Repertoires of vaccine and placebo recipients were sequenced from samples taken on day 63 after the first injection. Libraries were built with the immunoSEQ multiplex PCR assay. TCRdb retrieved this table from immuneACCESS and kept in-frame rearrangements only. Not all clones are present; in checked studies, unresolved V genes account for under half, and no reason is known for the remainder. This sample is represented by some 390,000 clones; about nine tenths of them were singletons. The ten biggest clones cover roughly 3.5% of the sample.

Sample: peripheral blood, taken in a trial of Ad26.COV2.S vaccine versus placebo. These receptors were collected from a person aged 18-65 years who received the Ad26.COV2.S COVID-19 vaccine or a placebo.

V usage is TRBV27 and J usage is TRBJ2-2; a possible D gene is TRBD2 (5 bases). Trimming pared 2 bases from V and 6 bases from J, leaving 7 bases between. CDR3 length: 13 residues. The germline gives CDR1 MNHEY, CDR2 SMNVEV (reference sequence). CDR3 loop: CASSLGGSGELFF. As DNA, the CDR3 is TGTGCCAGCAGTTTAGGCGGGTCCGGGGAGCTGTTTTTT.

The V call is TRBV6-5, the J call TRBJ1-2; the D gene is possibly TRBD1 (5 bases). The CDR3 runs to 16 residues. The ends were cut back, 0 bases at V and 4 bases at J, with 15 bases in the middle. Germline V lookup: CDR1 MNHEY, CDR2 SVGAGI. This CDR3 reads CASSYSGAKTIYGYTF. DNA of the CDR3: TGTGCCAGCAGTTACTCTGGGGCCAAAACGATCTATGGCTACACCTTC.

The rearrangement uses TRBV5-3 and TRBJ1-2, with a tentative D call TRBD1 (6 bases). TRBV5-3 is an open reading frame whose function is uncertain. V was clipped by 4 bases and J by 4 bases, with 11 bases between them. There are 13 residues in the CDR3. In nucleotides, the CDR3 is TGTGCCAGAAGCATGGGACACCTCTATGGCTACACCTTC. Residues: CARSMGHLYGYTF.

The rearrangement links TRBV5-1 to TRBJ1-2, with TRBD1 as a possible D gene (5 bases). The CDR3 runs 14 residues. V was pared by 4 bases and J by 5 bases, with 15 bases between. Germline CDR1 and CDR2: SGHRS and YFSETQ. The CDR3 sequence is CASSRGQGEYGYTF. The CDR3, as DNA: TGCGCCAGCAGCCGAGGGCAGGGAGAGTATGGCTACACCTTC.

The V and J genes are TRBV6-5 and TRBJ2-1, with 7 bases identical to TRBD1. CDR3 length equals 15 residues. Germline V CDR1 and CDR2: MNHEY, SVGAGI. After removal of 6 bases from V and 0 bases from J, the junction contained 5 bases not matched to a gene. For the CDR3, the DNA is TGTGCCAGCAGCCAGACAGGGAGCTCCTACAATGAGCAGTTCTTC. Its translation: CASSQTGSSYNEQFF.